These T cell receptor beta chains were read from a single sample in a study of blood T cells in healthy people across ages. MiXCR was run by TCRdb on the 5' RACE reads, yielding one entry per CDR3 protein. The data contain roughly 680,000 distinct CDR3 sequences, over 40% of them singletons. Sequences were obtained from blood. These receptors originate from a woman aged 80 or older in good health. Both conserved end residues are part of each CDR3. The D gene is left open where the match is weak. The size of a clone is reported for some rows only, either as once, few or many, or as a class for expanded clones.

D	V	J	size	CDR3	DNA
NA	TRBV2	TRBJ1-2	NA	CASSEAGGHGGYTF	TGTGCCAGCAGTGAAGCCGGGGGGCATGGTGGCTACACCTTC
NA	TRBV29-1	TRBJ2-7	once	CSVEDVSAGGFYEQYF	TGCAGCGTTGAAGATGTATCGGCAGGGGGGTTCTACGAGCAGTACTTC
NA	TRBV20-1	TRBJ2-5	NA	CSAGSLRTIQETQYF	TGCAGTGCTGGCTCCCTTCGGACAATCCAAGAGACCCAGTACTTC
NA	TRBV6-4	TRBJ2-1	once	CASSDSVTGPYNEQFF	TGTGCCAGCAGTGACTCGGTGACAGGTCCTTACAATGAGCAGTTCTTC
NA	TRBV29-1	TRBJ2-7	NA	CSVGIQGDEQYF	TGCAGCGTTGGGATACAGGGTGACGAGCAGTACTTC
NA	TRBV3-1	TRBJ1-5	few	CASSQDYGRNQPQHF	TGTGCCAGCAGCCAAGATTACGGGAGAAATCAGCCCCAGCATTTT
NA	TRBV9	TRBJ2-6	few	CASSSETRRSGANVLTF	TGTGCCAGCAGCTCAGAGACCCGTAGAAGTGGGGCCAACGTCCTGACTTTC
NA	TRBV18	TRBJ2-5	NA	CASSPLGTAGETQYF	TGTGCCAGCTCACCATTGGGGACTGCGGGTGAGACCCAGTACTTC
TRBD2	TRBV7-9	TRBJ2-1	NA	CASSSGPAGGENEQFF	TGTGCCAGCAGCTCGGGGCCAGCGGGGGGGGAAAATGAGCAGTTCTTC
NA	TRBV5-1	TRBJ1-1	few	CASTLGAERGDTEAFF	TGCGCCAGCACTTTGGGGGCAGAGAGGGGGGACACTGAAGCTTTCTTT